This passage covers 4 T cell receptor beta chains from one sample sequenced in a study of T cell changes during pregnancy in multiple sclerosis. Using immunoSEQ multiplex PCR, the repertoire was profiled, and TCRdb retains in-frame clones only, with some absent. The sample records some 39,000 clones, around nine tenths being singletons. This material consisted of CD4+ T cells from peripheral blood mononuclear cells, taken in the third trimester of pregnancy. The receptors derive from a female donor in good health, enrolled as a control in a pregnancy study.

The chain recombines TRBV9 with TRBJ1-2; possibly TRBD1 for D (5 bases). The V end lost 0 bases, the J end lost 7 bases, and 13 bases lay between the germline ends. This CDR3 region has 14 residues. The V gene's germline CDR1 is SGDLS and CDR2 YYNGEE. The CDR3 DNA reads TGTGCCAGCAGCGTAGGACTGGGGCCAGCTGGCTACACCTTC. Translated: CASSVGLGPAGYTF.

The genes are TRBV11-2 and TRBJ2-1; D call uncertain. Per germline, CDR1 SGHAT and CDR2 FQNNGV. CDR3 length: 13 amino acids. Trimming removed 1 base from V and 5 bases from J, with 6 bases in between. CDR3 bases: TGTGCCAGCAGCTTAGGACTGAACAATGAGCAGTTCTTC. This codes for CASSLGLNNEQFF.

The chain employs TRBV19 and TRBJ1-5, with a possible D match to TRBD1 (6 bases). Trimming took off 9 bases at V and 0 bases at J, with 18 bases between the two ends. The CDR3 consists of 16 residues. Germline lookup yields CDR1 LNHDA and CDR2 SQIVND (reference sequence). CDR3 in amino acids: CASAPKQGISNQPQHF. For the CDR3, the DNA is TGTGCCAGCGCCCCGAAACAGGGTATTAGCAATCAGCCCCAGCATTTT.

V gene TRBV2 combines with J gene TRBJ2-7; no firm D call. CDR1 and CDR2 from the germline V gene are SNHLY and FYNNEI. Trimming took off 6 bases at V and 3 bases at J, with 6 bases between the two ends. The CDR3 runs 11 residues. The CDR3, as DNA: TGTGCCAGCAGGGCGGACTACGAGCAGTACTTC. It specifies CASRADYEQYF.